This T cell receptor beta chain was captured by sequencing in a study of blood T cell repertoires in COVID-19. The germline V gene encodes CDR1 LNHDA and CDR2 SQIVND (reference sequence). This CDR3 contains 17 residues. The V gene lost 3 bases and the J gene lost 0 bases, with 14 bases spanning the gap. In the authors' workflow: Quantification of nucleated cells was approximated via reference gene primer amplification. Clones were read by immunoSEQ multiplex PCR, and TCRdb kept only the in-frame ones, dropping some. The V and J calls and clone size were taken over from that table, and D and trimming were inferred from the DNA. Of over 100,000 clones in the sample, 85% to 90% were seen once.

Sequencing input: peripheral blood. This clonotype originated in a human donor in a cohort sampled during active COVID-19. The gene calls are TRBV19 and TRBJ1-4, with D tentatively TRBD1 (5 bases). The CDR3 DNA is TGTGCCAGTAGTATGCGGCAGGGTTGGGCAACTAATGAAAAACTGTTTTTT. Translated, it gives CASSMRQGWATNEKLFF.